This T cell receptor beta chain was sequenced for a study of cytomegalovirus exposure and HLA in healthy donors (dated by TCRdb to the late 2010s). With regard to the full study: In an earlier analysis of several hundred of the donors, 276 Gb of sequence data and approximately 120 million unique TCR beta sequences from 180 million or so T cells were reported. A later analysis re-examined previously published TCR beta repertoires from around 670 donors and added high-resolution HLA genotyping to investigate patterns of TCR occurrence. Class I and class II HLA loci were covered by the typing at four-digit resolution. An early release that covered some 640 HLA-typed donors contained about 300 gigabases of sequencing data and about 93 million unique TCR sequences. In the later analysis, no new phenotypic data were used to find candidate immune exposures; instead, reliance was placed on TCR beta sequences and their occurrence across donors. Of the 398 genotyped donors, around 81% fell in the genetic ancestry cluster associated with self-reported Caucasian donors. Every discovery cohort repertoire had been produced on one sequencing platform. To predict cytomegalovirus infection status, the study brought together high-throughput TCR immunosequencing, statistical association of individual TCRs with disease status, and machine learning. Four to six DR-DQ haplotypes were handled as single units for association and clustering, since linkage in the cohort was strong. The study aimed to test whether signatures of past pathogen exposure could be identified by cataloging public T cell receptors. Typing coverage differed by locus: A, B, C, DRB1 and DQB1 were typed in about 629-640 donors, DQA1 in about 500, DPA1 in 600 to 610, and DPB1 in just under 490. Donor age, sex, ethnicity and CMV serostatus were compiled alongside the repertoire data. The T cell repertoires of 670 or so subjects were profiled by immunosequencing and related to cytomegalovirus serostatus. In a later genetic analysis, genome-wide SNP genotypes for about three fifths of the roughly 670 donors were used, and that subset was treated as a discovery cohort. Besides the first cohort of around 670 subjects, a separate validation cohort made up of roughly 120 different subjects was used. Among about 360 genotyped donors of the cohort, an average of roughly 240,000 unique TCR beta nucleotide sequences were sequenced per donor, about a sixth of them non-productive. An earlier analysis of 587 of the donors used high-throughput TCR beta sequencing to judge whether each TCR beta V gene segment behaved as functional or pseudogenic. Results and caveats for the whole study, not just this receptor: Presence/absence analyses assumed roughly uniform sequencing depth across donors, an assumption that may not hold. In a later genetic analysis, fewer N-insertions in productive TCRs were reported among donors in an Asian-associated ancestry cluster than the approximately 630-donor mean. Because the 87-base-pair reads could not distinguish some IMGT-functional V segments, including TRBV6-2 and TRBV6-3, those segments were excluded. Most TCR sequences were observed very rarely across donors, whereas some public TCRs were present in many individuals. An earlier analysis of 587 of the donors showed that most TCR beta V segments appeared in productive rearrangements either about 87% or about 30% of the time, which broadly matched IMGT annotations. Three of the identified cytomegalovirus-associated TCR beta chains were confirmed in vitro to be specific for cytomegalovirus antigens. In a later analysis, around 15,000 TCR beta sequences were associated with specific HLA alleles at a false discovery rate of 0.05. The study listed 164 TCR beta chains as associated with cytomegalovirus. A further reported finding was that TCR beta sequences accurately predicted the HLA-A and HLA-B alleles for most subjects in the first cohort. When HLA alleles, especially DR and DQ, strongly co-occurred, attributing TCR associations to individual alleles was difficult. Because some donors lacked HLA typing at each locus, the association tests relied only on the typed subset. A later analysis reported that several top co-occurrence clusters appeared linked to parvovirus B19, influenza, CMV and Epstein-Barr virus. In a later analysis, HLA-associated TCR beta chains showed more clonal expansion and lower generation probabilities than non-associated chains that were equally common. In both the original and validation cohorts, the classifier was reported to diagnose cytomegalovirus status with high specificity and sensitivity. CMV serostatus was the only immune exposure information available for the cohort. A group of highly shared sequence variants was considered likely to be a technical artifact of the sequencing pipeline. V-gene and J-gene trimming of TCR beta chains was associated with a missense DCLRE1C variant in a later genetic analysis, and the association was replicated in an independent cohort. A later analysis found that TCR association rates varied across HLA loci, with DRB1 alleles showing the most associated TCRs and HLA-C alleles the fewest. Because counts were too low, seventeen rarely observed V segments, including chromosome 9 orphons, were left out of the earlier analysis of 587 of the donors. Correlated functional status among segregating V segments might be attributable to linkage disequilibrium, but an unknown experimental factor could not be ruled out. A later analysis found that most CMV-associated TCR beta chains appeared HLA-restricted, with HLA associations seemingly driven largely by CMV exposure. The cohort was sequenced for TCR beta chains only, and without alpha or paired-chain data the features that could be detected were limited. According to the authors, the approach could potentially be generalized to other disease states and immunological phenotypes.

In total, fewer than 750 healthy bone marrow donors made up the cohort. At the time of sampling, every cohort member was nominally healthy, though immune exposures that went unrecorded were likely present. The donor was CMV seropositive and was included in the group of almost 300 seropositive cohort members. Each donor provided a peripheral blood sample, and peripheral blood mononuclear cells were used for TCR beta sequencing. Genomic DNA was extracted from the blood cell samples with the Qiagen DNeasy Blood Extraction Kit. The CDR3 spans 14 residues, from the cysteine through the phenylalanine. Only the CDR3 DNA is retained, 42 bases long and in frame from the first base. From a lookup of the germline V gene (reference sequence), CDR1 and CDR2 are SEHNR and FQNEAQ. This clone occurred a few times. Its antigen remains unidentified. The junction departs from the called germline gene at one end, perhaps through a read error.

The library came from the immunoSEQ multiplex PCR assay. The multiplex PCR relied on a mix of 60 forward primers for TCR Vbeta segments and 13 reverse primers for TCR Jbeta segments. Amplification of the CDR3 region of rearranged TCR beta genes was performed with a multiplex PCR assay on genomic DNA. The amplified TCR beta libraries were sequenced on the Illumina HiSeq System as 87-base-pair reads. As for how the authors treated the data: A later analysis tallied around 87 million unique TCR beta chains across the 660 or so repertoires, and about 12 million of those chains were shared by two or more donors. To remove PCR and sequencing errors, raw reads were error-corrected and collapsed into unique sequences using a nearest-neighbor algorithm that merged closely related sequences. To assign V, D and J gene segments, CDR3 sequences were aligned to IMGT reference sequences. For a sequence to be retained, at least a six-nucleotide match to both a V gene segment and a J gene segment was required. A rearrangement was called productive if the CDR3 had no stop codons and remained in frame with V and J, and every other rearrangement was called non-productive. CDR3 was defined according to IMGT convention as the region running from the second conserved V-encoded cysteine to the conserved J-encoded phenylalanine. Sequences without an unambiguous match to a single V gene segment were excluded from the earlier analysis of a few hundred of the donors. An earlier analysis of some 500 of the donors classified V segments as functional when productive rearrangements were above 56.7% and as segregating when the standard deviation between donors was above 5%. A statistical classification framework was built to diagnose cytomegalovirus status from the catalog of TCR beta chain sequences. V and J gene assignment, in a later analysis, came from comparing TCR nucleotide sequences with IMGT/GENE-DB human TR gene sequences. Using the TCRdist pipeline, a later analysis assigned CDR3 sequences along with most-parsimonious VDJ recombination scenarios. In a later analysis, each TCR beta chain was defined by its CDR3 amino acid sequence together with its V-gene family, and reads without a unique V-gene family were excluded. In a later analysis, 500 to 650 highly shared, low-generation-probability nucleotide sequences were removed to address suspected cross-contamination and a sequencing artifact. A later analysis calculated a clonal expansion index for each public chain from normalized within-repertoire ranks of inferred template counts. In a later analysis, generation probabilities were computed with a VDJ recombination model fitted to out-of-frame rearrangements, and the resulting probabilities were checked against IGoR. Hypergeometric tests were used in a later analysis to score TCR-TCR, TCR-HLA and TCR-CMV co-occurrence, with a repertoire-size bias correction applied to the TCR pairs. A later analysis estimated false discovery rates by permuting HLA or CMV assignments 20 times. A later analysis grouped co-occurring TCRs with DBSCAN, adding TCRdist sequence similarity when clustering within HLA-allele-positive subsets. Repertoires with fewer than 30,000 or more than 120,000 public chains, plus five repertoires with anomalous nucleotide sharing, were excluded from co-occurrence clustering. TCRdb retrieved this table from immuneACCESS and kept in-frame rearrangements only. Not all clones are present; in checked studies, unresolved V genes account for under half, and no reason is known for the remainder. For V, J and clone size, that table is used; D and trimming come from the DNA. The sample table records around 70,000 clones; roughly 70% of these occur just once. Over 4.5% of the sample lies in the top ten.

This TCR derives from a man in his sixties in good health and CMV-seropositive. The sequence joins TRBV7-9 to TRBJ1-1; TRBD1 aligns with 7 central bases. Sequences were obtained from PBMCs. Read as DNA, the sequence is TGTTCCAGCAGCTTCGCCGACAGGGACACTGAAGCTTTCTTT. It codes for CSSSFADRDTEAFF.